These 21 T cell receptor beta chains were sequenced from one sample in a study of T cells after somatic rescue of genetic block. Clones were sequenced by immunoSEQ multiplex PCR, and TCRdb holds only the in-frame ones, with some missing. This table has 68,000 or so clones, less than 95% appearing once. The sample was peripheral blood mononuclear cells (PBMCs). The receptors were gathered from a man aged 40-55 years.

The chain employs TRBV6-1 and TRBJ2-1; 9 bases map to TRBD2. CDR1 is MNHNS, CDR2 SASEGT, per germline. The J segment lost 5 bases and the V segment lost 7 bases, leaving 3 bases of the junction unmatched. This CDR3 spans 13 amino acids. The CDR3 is CASTTSGHNEQFF. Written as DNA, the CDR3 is TGTGCCAGCACTACTAGCGGGCACAATGAGCAGTTCTTC.

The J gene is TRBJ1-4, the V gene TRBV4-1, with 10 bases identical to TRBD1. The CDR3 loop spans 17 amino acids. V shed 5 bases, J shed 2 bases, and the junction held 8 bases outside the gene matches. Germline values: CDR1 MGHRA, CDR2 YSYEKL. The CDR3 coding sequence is TGCGCCAGCAGCACCCGGGACAGGGGAACGACTAATGAAAAACTGTTTTTT. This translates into CASSTRDRGTTNEKLFF.

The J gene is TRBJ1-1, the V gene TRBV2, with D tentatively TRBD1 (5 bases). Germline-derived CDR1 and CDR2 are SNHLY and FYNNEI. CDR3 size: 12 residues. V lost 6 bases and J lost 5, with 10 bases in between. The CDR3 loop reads CASSPDRTEAFF. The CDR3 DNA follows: TGTGCCAGCAGCCCAGACAGAACTGAAGCTTTCTTT.

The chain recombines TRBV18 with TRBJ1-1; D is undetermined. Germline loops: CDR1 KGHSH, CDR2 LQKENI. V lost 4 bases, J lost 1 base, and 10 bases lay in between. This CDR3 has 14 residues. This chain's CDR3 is CASSRDHTNTEAFF. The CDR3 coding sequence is TGTGCCAGCTCACGGGATCATACGAACACTGAAGCTTTCTTT.

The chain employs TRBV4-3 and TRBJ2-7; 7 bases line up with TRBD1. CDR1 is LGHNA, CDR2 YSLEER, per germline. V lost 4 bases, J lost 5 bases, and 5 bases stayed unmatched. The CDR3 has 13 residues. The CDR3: CASSLAGGHEQYF. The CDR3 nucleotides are TGCGCCAGCAGCCTCGCAGGGGGTCACGAGCAGTACTTC.

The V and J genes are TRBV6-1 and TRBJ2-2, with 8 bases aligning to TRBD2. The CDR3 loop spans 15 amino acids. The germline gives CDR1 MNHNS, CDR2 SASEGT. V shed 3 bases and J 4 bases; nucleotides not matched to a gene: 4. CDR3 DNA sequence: TGTGCCAGCAGTGAGCAGGGGACTAGCACCGGGGAGCTGTTTTTT. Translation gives CASSEQGTSTGELFF.

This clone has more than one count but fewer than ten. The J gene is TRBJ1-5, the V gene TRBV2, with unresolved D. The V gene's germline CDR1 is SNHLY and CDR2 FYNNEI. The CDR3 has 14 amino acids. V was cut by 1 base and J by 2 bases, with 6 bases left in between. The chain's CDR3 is CASSEGLGNQPQHF. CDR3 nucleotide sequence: TGTGCCAGCAGTGAAGGACTGGGCAATCAGCCCCAGCATTTT.

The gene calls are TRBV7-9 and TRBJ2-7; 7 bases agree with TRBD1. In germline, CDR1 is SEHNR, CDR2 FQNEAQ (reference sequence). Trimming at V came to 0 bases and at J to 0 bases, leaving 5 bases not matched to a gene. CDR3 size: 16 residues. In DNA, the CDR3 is TGTGCCAGCAGCTTAGCCGGGACAGAGACCTCCTACGAGCAGTACTTC. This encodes CASSLAGTETSYEQYF. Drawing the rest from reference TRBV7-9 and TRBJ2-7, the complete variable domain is DTGVSQNPRHKITKRGQNVTFRCDPISEHNRLYWYRQTLGQGPEFLTYFQNEAQLEKSRLLSDRFSAERPKGSFSTLEIQRTEQGDSAMYLCASSLAGTETSYEQYFGPGTRLTVT.

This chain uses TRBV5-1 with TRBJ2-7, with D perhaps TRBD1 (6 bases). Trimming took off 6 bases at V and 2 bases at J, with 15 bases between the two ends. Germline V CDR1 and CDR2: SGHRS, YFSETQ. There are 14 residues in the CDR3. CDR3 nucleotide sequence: TGCGCCAGCACCGGGACCCAGGGGACCTACGAGCAGTACTTC. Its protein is CASTGTQGTYEQYF.

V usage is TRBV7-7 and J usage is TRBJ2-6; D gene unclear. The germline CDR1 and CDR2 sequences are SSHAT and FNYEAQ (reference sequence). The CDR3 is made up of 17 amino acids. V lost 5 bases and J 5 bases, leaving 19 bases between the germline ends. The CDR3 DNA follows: TGTGCCAGCAGCACATATATTCCACAAAGTCGGGCCAACGTCCTGACTTTC. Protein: CASSTYIPQSRANVLTF.

CDR3 DNA sequence: TGCGCCAGCATGGGTGATCGGGGGTTTACAGATACGCAGTATTTT. It translates to CASMGDRGFTDTQYF. The V gene is TRBV4-3, the J gene TRBJ2-3, with D possibly being TRBD2 (6 bases). The CDR3 extends over 15 amino acids. Trimming left V 7 bases short and J 3 bases short, with 17 bases between. Germline CDR1 is LGHNA and CDR2 is YSLEER.

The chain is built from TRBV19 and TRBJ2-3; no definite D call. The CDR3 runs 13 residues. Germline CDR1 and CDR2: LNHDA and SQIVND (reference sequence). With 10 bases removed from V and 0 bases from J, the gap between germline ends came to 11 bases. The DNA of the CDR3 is TGTGCCACGAGAAGGCCTAGCACAGATACGCAGTATTTT. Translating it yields CATRRPSTDTQYF.

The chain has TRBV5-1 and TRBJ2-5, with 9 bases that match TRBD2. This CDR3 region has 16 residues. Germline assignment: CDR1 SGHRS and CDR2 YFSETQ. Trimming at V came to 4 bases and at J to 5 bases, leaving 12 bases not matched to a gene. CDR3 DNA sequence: TGCGCCAGCAGCCGCTCATCCTCTAGCGGGATTGAGACCCAGTACTTC. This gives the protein CASSRSSSSGIETQYF.

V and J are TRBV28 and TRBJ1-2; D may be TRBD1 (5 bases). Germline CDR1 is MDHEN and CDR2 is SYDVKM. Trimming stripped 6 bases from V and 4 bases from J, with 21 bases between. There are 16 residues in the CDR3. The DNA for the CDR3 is TGTGCCAGCAGCCTGCTGGAAATGGCGGGGACCTATGGCTACACCTTC. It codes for CASSLLEMAGTYGYTF.

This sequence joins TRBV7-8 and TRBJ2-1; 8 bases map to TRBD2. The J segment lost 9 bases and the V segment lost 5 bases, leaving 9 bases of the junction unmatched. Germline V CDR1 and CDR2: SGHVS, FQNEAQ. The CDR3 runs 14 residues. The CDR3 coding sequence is TGTGCCAGCAGCCCCCGGACTAGCTTGCGTGAGCAGTTCTTC. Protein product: CASSPRTSLREQFF.

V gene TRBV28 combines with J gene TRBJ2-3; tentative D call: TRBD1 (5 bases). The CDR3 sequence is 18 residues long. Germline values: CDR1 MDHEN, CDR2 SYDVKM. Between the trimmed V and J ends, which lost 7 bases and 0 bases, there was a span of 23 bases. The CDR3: CASTDPGPFPPSTDTQYF. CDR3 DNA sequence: TGTGCCAGCACCGATCCAGGGCCTTTCCCCCCGAGCACAGATACGCAGTATTTT. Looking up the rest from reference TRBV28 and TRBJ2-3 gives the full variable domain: DVKVTQSSRYLVKRTGEKVFLECVQDMDHENMFWYRQDPGLGLRLIYFSYDVKMKEKGDIPEGYSVSREKKERFSLILESASTNQTSMYLCASTDPGPFPPSTDTQYFGPGTRLTVL.

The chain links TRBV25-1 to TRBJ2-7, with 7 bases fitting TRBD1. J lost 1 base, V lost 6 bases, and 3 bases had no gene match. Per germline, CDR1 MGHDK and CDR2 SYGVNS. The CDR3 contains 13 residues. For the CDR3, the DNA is TGTGCCAGCAGCCCGGGACAGTCCTACGAGCAGTACTTC. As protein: CASSPGQSYEQYF.

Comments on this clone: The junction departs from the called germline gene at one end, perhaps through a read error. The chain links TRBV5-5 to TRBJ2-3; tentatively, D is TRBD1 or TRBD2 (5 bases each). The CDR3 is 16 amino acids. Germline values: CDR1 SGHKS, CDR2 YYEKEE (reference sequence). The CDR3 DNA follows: TGTGCCAGCATGTTCCCCGGGACCTCTAGCACAAATACGCAGTATTTT. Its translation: CASMFPGTSSTNTQYF.

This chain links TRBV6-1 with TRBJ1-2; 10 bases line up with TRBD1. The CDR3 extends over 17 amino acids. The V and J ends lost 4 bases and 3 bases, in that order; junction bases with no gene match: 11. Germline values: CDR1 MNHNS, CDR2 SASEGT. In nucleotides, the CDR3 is TGTGCCAGCAGTGCCGGGACAGGGGCCACCGCTTACTATGGCTACACCTTC. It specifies CASSAGTGATAYYGYTF.

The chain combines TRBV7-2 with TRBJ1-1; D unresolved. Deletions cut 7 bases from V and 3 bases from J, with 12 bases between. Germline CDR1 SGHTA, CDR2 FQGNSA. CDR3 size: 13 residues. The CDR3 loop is CASTKVGYTEAFF. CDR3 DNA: TGTGCCAGCACTAAAGTAGGGTACACTGAAGCTTTCTTT.

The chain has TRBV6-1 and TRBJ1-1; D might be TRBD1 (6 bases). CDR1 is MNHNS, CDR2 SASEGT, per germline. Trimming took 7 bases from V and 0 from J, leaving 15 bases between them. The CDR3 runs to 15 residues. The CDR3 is CASKSDRLMNTEAFF. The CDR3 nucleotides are TGTGCCAGCAAGTCGGACAGATTAATGAACACTGAAGCTTTCTTT.